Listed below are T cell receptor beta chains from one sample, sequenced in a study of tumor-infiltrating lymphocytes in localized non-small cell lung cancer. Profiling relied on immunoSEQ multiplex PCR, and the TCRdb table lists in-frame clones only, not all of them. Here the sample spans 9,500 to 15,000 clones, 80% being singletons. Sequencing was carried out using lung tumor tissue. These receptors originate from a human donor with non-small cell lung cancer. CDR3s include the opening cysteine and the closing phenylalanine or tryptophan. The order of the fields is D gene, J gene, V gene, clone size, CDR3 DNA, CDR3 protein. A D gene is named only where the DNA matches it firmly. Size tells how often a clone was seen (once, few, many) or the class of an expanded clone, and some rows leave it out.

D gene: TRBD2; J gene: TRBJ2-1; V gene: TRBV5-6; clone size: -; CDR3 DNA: TGTGCCAGCAGCCAAGCGAATCAAGTAGCGGGGGGCTACAATGAGCAGTTCTTC; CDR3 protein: CASSQANQVAGGYNEQFF
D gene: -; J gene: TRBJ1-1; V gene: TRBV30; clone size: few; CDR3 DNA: TGTGCCTGGAGTGAAGCGAACACTGAAGCTTTCTTT; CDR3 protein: CAWSEANTEAFF
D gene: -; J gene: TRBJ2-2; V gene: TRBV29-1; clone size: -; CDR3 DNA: TGCAGCGTTCGTCTAACTGCGAACACCGGGGAGCTGTTTTTT; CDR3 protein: CSVRLTANTGELFF
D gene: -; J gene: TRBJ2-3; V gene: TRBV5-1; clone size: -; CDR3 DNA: TGCGCCAGCAGCTTCAGACAGGCTAGCACAGATACGCAGTATTTT; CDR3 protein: CASSFRQASTDTQYF
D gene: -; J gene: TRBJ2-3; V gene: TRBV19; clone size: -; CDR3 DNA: TGTGCCAGTAGTTCCCCCCCAGACAGGTCTAGCACAGATACGCAGTATTTT; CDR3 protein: CASSSPPDRSSTDTQYF
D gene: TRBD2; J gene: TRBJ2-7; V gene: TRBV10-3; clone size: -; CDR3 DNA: TGTGCCATCAGCGCTAGCGGGCGGAGCTCCTACGAGCAGTACTTC; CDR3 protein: CAISASGRSSYEQYF
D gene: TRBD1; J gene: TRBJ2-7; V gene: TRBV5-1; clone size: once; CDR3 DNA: TGCGCCAGCAGCTTGGGACAGGGTCTTAGCTCCTACGAGCAGTACTTC; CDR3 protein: CASSLGQGLSSYEQYF
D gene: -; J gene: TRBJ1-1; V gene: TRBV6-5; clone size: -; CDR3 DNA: TGTGCCAGCAGTTACTCGACGGTTTACACTGAAGCTTTCTTT; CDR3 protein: CASSYSTVYTEAFF
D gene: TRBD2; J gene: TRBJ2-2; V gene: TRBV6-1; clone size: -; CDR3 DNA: TGTGCCAGCAGTGGACTAGCGGGGCCCATGGGGACCGGGGAGCTGTTTTTT; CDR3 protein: CASSGLAGPMGTGELFF
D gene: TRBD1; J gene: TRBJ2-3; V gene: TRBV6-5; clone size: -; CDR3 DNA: TGTGCCAGCAGTTACCCGGGACAGGGTGTGGATACGCAGTATTTT; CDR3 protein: CASSYPGQGVDTQYF
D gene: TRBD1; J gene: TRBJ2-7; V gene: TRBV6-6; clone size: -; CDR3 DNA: TGTGCCAGCAGTTCCGACAGGGACTCCTACGAGCAGTACTTC; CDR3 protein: CASSSDRDSYEQYF
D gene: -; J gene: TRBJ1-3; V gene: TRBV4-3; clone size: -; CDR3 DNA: TGCGCCAGCAGCCCTACCGGGGGCCCTAGCTCTGGAAACACCATATATTTT; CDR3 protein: CASSPTGGPSSGNTIYF
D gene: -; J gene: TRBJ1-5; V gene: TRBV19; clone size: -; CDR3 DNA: TGTGCCAGTAGTCTCGATAGCAATCAGCCCCAGCATTTT; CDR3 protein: CASSLDSNQPQHF
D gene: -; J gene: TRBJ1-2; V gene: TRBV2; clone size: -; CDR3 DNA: TGTGCCAGCAGGGACGGACTGAACTATGGCTACACCTTC; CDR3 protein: CASRDGLNYGYTF
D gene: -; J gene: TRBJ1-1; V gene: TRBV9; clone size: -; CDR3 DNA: TGTGCCAGCAGCCTCCTTACAGGGAGGGCTGAAGCTTTCTTT; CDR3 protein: CASSLLTGRAEAFF
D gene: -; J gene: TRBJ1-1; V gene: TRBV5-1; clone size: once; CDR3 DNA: TGCGCCAGCAGGGGGACACTGAACACTGAAGCTTTCTTT; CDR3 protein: CASRGTLNTEAFF
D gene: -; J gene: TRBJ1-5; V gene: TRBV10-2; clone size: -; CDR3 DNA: TGCGCCAGCAGCGAGAGCGGACACCGCAATCAGCCCCAGCATTTT; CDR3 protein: CASSESGHRNQPQHF
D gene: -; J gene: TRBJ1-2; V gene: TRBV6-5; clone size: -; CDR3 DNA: TGTGCCAGCACCAAGGGACGCAGTAACTATGGCTACACCTTC; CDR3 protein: CASTKGRSNYGYTF
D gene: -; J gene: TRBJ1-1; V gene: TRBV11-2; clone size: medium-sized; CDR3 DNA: TGTGCCAGCAGCTTGAACGTTCTGACTGAAGCTTTCTTT; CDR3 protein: CASSLNVLTEAFF
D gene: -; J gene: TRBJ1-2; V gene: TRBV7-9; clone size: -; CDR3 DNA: TGTGCCAGCAGCCCACAGGGATCCTATGGCTACACCTTC; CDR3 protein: CASSPQGSYGYTF
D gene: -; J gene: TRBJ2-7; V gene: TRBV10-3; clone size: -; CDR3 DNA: TGTGCCATCAGTGAGTCTGGGGGACGAAGGGAGCAGTACTTC; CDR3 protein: CAISESGGRREQYF
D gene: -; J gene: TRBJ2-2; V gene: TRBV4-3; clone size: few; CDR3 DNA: TGCGCCAGCAGCCCAAGTGACGACACCGGGGAGCTGTTTTTT; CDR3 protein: CASSPSDDTGELFF
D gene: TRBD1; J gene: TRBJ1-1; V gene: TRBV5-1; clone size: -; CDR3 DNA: TGCGCCAGCAGCCAGGGACAGGGGACCCACACTGAAGCTTTCTTT; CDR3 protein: CASSQGQGTHTEAFF
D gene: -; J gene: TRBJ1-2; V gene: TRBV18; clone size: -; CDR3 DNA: TGTGCCAGCTCACCAGATTACGGAAGATATGGCTACACCTTC; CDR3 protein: CASSPDYGRYGYTF
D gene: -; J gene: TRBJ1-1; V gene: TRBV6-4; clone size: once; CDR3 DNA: TGTGCCAGCAGTGACTATCCGAGGGGACCCACTGAAGCTTTCTTT; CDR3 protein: CASSDYPRGPTEAFF
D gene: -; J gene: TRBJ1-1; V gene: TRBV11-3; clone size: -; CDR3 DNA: TGTGCCAGCAGCTTAGATCCCACGAACACTGAAGCTTTCTTT; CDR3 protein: CASSLDPTNTEAFF
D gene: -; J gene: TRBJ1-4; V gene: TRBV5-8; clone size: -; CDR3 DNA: TGTGCCAGCAGCTCGGATACCGGCGGAAAACTGTTTTTT; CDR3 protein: CASSSDTGGKLFF
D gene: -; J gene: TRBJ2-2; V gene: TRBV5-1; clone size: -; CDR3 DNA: TGCGCCAGCAGCTTGCAGGGGAACACCGGGGAGCTGTTTTTT; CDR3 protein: CASSLQGNTGELFF
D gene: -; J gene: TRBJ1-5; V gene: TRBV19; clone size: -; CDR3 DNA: TGTGCCAGTAGGCAAACCGGGTACGGCAATCAGCCCCAGCATTTT; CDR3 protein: CASRQTGYGNQPQHF
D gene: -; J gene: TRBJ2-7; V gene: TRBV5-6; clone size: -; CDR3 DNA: TGTGCCAGCAGCTTGAACCTCTTTTACGAGCAGTACTTC; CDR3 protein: CASSLNLFYEQYF
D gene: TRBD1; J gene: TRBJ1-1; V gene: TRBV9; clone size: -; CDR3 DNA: TGTGCCAGCAGCGTCTATACAGGGGGCGGGACTGAAGCTTTCTTT; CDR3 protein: CASSVYTGGGTEAFF
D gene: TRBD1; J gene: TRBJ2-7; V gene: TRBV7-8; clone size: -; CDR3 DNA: TGTGCCAGCAGCTCCCAGGGGGTGACACCGCTTGAGCAGTACTTC; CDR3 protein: CASSSQGVTPLEQYF